Each of the 15 T cell receptor beta chains below was sequenced from the same sample in a study of cytomegalovirus exposure and HLA in healthy donors. Primers for the PCR totalled 60 Vbeta and 13 Jbeta. Sequencing was performed with immunoSEQ multiplex PCR; in TCRdb, only in-frame clones are kept and a portion is missing. This sample's table has more than 85,000 clones. The material sequenced was PBMCs. The receptors originated from a girl between 10 and 17 years old in good health and CMV-seropositive.

The chain joins TRBV4-2 to TRBJ2-1; the match to TRBD2 covers 10 bases. Germline V gene data show CDR1 as LGHNA and CDR2 as YNFKEQ. This CDR3 has 18 amino acids. The J segment lost 6 bases and the V segment lost 1 base, leaving 12 bases of the junction unmatched. CDR3 DNA: TGTGCCAGCAGCCAAGCTGGGGCTAGCGGGGGACGTGTCAATGAGCAGTTCTTC. Translated, it gives CASSQAGASGGRVNEQFF.

The chain is built from TRBV2 and TRBJ1-6, with TRBD1 matching over 9 bases. This CDR3 is built from 16 residues. Trimming at V came to 5 bases and at J to 10 bases, leaving 12 bases not matched to a gene. CDR1 and CDR2 (germline): SNHLY, FYNNEI. This CDR3 is CASSQYMGQGASPLHF. In DNA form, the CDR3 reads TGTGCCAGCAGTCAATACATGGGACAGGGAGCATCACCCCTCCACTTT.

The CDR3 DNA reads as TGTGCCAGCAGCCAAGTAATGGGGGGCACTGAAGCTTTCTTT. Encoded protein: CASSQVMGGTEAFF. This rearrangement joins TRBV4-2 to TRBJ1-1; D might be TRBD1 (5 bases). This CDR3 has 14 amino acids. The V gene's germline CDR1 is LGHNA and CDR2 YNFKEQ. V was clipped by 1 base and J by 4 bases, with 10 bases between them.

This chain connects TRBV11-2 to TRBJ2-1; 7 bases align to TRBD1. J was trimmed by 4 bases and V by 3 bases; bases with no gene match: 6. CDR3 length: 15 amino acids. The germline CDR1 and CDR2 sequences are SGHAT and FQNNGV. As DNA, the CDR3 is TGTGCCAGCAGCTTCTACGGGACAGAGTACAATGAGCAGTTCTTC. It is translated as CASSFYGTEYNEQFF.

The V gene is TRBV6-6, the J gene TRBJ2-2; D remains ambiguous. The germline V gene encodes CDR1 MNHNY and CDR2 SVGAGI (reference sequence). The CDR3 sequence is 13 residues long. V shed 4 bases and J shed 1 base, with 4 bases lying between them. As DNA, the CDR3 is TGTGCCAGCAGTTCAGAGAACACCGGGGAGCTGTTTTTT. Translating it yields CASSSENTGELFF.

The chain joins TRBV6-5 to TRBJ2-7; 8 bases line up with TRBD1. Unmatched junction bases numbered 6, after V lost 5 bases and J lost 3 bases. This CDR3 region has 14 residues. Germline V CDR1 and CDR2: MNHEY, SVGAGI. CDR3 sequence: CASSTDDRGYEQYV. The CDR3 DNA is TGTGCCAGCAGTACGGATGACAGGGGCTACGAGCAGTACGTC.

The chain couples TRBV9 to TRBJ2-7, with TRBD2 identical over 8 bases. V lost 0 bases, J lost 4 bases, and 6 bases stayed unmatched. This CDR3 comprises 15 residues. CDR1 SGDLS and CDR2 YYNGEE come from the germline V gene. CDR3 region: CASSVEDSGEYEQYF. The CDR3 coding sequence is TGTGCCAGCAGCGTAGAGGATAGCGGGGAGTACGAGCAGTACTTC. The variable domain in full, with the rest retrieved from reference TRBV9 and TRBJ2-7, is DSGVTQTPKHLITATGQRVTLRCSPRSGDLSVYWYQQSLDQGLQFLIQYYNGEERAKGNILERFSAQQFPDLHSELNLSSLELGDSALYFCASSVEDSGEYEQYFGPGTRLTVT.

This chain's CDR3 is CATSNPGGARVTNEKLFF. CDR3 in DNA: TGTGCCACCAGCAATCCGGGTGGGGCACGAGTAACTAATGAAAAACTGTTTTTT. The V gene is TRBV15, the J gene TRBJ1-4, with a weak D call TRBD1 (5 bases). Looked up from germline, CDR1 is LNHNV and CDR2 is YYDKDF (reference sequence). The CDR3 spans 18 residues. The V gene lost 4 bases and the J gene lost 1 base, with 19 bases spanning the gap.

The chain carries TRBV7-2 and TRBJ1-2; 7 bases map to TRBD1. The V gene end was trimmed by 4 bases and the J gene end by 1 base; junction bases not matched to a gene: 6. Germline V CDR1 and CDR2: SGHTA, FQGNSA. The CDR3 covers 15 residues. CDR3 loop: CASSSNRQGNYGYTF. CDR3 coding DNA: TGTGCCAGCAGCTCAAACCGACAGGGTAACTATGGCTACACCTTC.

The rearrangement uses TRBV19 and TRBJ2-1; TRBD2 matches 10 bases. The germline V gene encodes CDR1 LNHDA and CDR2 SQIVND (reference sequence). Trimming removed 3 bases from V and 6 bases from J; junction bases left unmatched: 5. The CDR3 runs to 15 residues. CDR3 sequence: CASSMMSGGANEQFF. The CDR3 DNA reads TGTGCCAGTAGTATGATGAGCGGGGGGGCCAATGAGCAGTTCTTC.

The V call is TRBV30, the J call TRBJ1-2; maybe TRBD1 (5 bases). Trimming took off 1 base at V and 3 bases at J, with 6 bases between the two ends. The CDR3 spans 12 residues. The V gene's germline CDR1 is GTSNPN and CDR2 SVGIG (reference sequence). The CDR3 DNA sequence: TGTGCCTGGAGTGAGACAGACTATGGCTACACCTTC. Protein: CAWSETDYGYTF.

The chain uses TRBV18 and TRBJ1-2; weak D call: TRBD1 (5 bases). Germline V gene data show CDR1 as KGHSH and CDR2 as LQKENI. Trimming pared 0 bases from V and 5 bases from J, leaving 19 bases between. The CDR3 spans 17 residues. The CDR3 is CASSPPNQQGWRYGYTF. The CDR3, as DNA: TGTGCCAGCTCACCACCGAATCAGCAGGGCTGGCGGTATGGCTACACCTTC.

The genes are TRBV6-6 and TRBJ2-7, with D unresolved. Germline values: CDR1 MNHNY, CDR2 SVGAGI (reference sequence). The germline V and J ends were trimmed by 0 bases and 4 bases, with 16 bases remaining between them. The CDR3 consists of 16 residues. CDR3 protein: CASSYSPGYLIYEQYV. CDR3 DNA sequence: TGTGCCAGCAGTTACTCGCCAGGATATCTAATATACGAGCAGTACGTC.

The chain links TRBV25-1 to TRBJ2-1, with 7 bases identical to TRBD1. V lost 4 bases to trimming and J lost 0 bases; unmatched junction nucleotides: 6. This CDR3 has 16 residues. The V gene's germline CDR1 is MGHDK and CDR2 SYGVNS. The CDR3 bases are TGTGCCAGCAGTGGGCCCGGGACAGACTCCTACAATGAGCAGTTCTTC. As protein: CASSGPGTDSYNEQFF.

With respect to this clone: At the DNA level, this CDR3 is encoded by other sequences in the same sample as well. J is TRBJ2-1 and V is TRBV7-3; 12 nucleotides match TRBD2. Germline V gene data show CDR1 as SGHTA and CDR2 as FQGTGA. After removal of 5 bases from V and 5 bases from J, the junction contained 4 bases not matched to a gene. This CDR3 has 15 amino acids. CDR3 coding DNA: TGTGCCAGCAGCCTCCTAGCGGGGGGGAACAATGAGCAGTTCTTC. Protein: CASSLLAGGNNEQFF.